The clone carrying this TCR beta chain was seen more than once but under ten times. No antigen is known for it. These data are taken from a study of T cell repertoires in cytomegalovirus infection. In the study overall: Public TCR beta signature analysis indicated the presence of both CMV infection and matching HLA type.

From the reads, TCRdb called clonotypes with MiXCR, one entry per CDR3 protein. The data show about 530,000 distinct CDR3 sequences, roughly 29% seen once. Study results and limitations: Summed public TCR beta family frequency identified CMV carriers bearing the relevant HLA. Across the ex vivo response, the dominant clonotypes were HLA-C-restricted CMV-specific TCR beta clonotypes.

The sample was PBMCs. The TCR was taken from a human donor in good health (CMV status not recorded). Some clones in this sample may be carry-over from other donors' samples.

For the CDR3, the DNA is TGTGCCAGCAGCTTAGATTTCCAGCAGCCCCAGCATTTT. Protein product: CASSLDFQQPQHF. This chain links TRBV7-2 with TRBJ1-5; D gene unclear. The CDR3 length is 13 residues. Looked up from germline, CDR1 is SGHTA and CDR2 is FQGNSA. V lost 1 base and J 7 bases, leaving 8 bases between the germline ends.